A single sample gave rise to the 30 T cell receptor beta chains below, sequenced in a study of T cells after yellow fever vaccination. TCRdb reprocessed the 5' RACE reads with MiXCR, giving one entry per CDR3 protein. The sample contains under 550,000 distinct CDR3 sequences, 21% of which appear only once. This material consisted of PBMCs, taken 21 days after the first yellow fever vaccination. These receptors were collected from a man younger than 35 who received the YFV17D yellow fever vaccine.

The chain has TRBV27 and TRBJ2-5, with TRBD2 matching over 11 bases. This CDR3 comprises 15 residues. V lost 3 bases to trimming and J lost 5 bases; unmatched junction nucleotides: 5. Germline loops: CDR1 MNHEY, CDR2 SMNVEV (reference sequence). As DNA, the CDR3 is TGTGCCAGCAGTTTCACTAGCGGGGGCGATGAGACCCAGTACTTC. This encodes CASSFTSGGDETQYF.

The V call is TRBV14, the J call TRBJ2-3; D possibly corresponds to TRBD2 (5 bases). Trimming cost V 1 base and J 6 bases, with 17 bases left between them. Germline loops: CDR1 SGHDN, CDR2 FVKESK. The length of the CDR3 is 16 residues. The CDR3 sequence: CASSQVISRDVDTQYF. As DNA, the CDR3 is TGTGCCAGCAGCCAAGTAATCTCCCGGGATGTGGATACGCAGTATTTT.

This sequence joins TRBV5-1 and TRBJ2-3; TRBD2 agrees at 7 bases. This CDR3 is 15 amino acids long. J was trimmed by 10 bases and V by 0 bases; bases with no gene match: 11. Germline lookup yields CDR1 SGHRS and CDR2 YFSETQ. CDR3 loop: CASSLGLAKFDPQYF. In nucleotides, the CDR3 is TGCGCCAGCAGCTTGGGACTAGCCAAATTCGACCCGCAGTATTTT.

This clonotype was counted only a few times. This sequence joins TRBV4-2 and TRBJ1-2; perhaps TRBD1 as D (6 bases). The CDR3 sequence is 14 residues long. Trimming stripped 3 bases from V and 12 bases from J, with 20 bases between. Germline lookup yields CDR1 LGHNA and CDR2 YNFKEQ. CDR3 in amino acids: CASSQGDRPFLDTF. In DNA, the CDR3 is TGTGCCAGCAGCCAGGGAGACAGGCCCTTTTTAGACACCTTC.

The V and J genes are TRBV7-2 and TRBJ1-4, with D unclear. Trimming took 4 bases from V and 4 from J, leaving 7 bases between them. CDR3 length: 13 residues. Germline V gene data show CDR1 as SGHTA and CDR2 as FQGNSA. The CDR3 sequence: CASSSEVNEKLFF. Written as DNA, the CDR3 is TGTGCCAGCAGCTCGGAAGTTAATGAAAAACTGTTTTTT.

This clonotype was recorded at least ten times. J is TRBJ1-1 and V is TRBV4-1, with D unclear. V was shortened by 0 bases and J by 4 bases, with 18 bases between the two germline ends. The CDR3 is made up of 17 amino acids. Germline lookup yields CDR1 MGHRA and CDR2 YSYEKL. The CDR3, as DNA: TGCGCCAGCAGCCAAGATAGGAGCCCGCAGGTTGGCACTGAAGCTTTCTTT. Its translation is CASSQDRSPQVGTEAFF.

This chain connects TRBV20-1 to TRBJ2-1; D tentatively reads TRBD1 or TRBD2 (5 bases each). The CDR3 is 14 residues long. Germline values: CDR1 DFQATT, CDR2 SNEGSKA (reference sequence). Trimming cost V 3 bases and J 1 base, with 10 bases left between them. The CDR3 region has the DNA TGCAGTGCTAGGGGGGAGAAATCCTACAATGAGCAGTTCTTC. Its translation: CSARGEKSYNEQFF.

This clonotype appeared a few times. CDR3 region: CASSRQGRATDTQYF. The CDR3 DNA follows: TGTGCCAGCAGTCGACAGGGGAGGGCCACAGATACGCAGTATTTT. The chain uses TRBV12-3 or TRBV12-4 and TRBJ2-3; tentatively, D is TRBD1 (8 bases). Deletions cut 5 bases from V and 2 bases from J, with 14 bases between. The CDR3 consists of 15 residues.

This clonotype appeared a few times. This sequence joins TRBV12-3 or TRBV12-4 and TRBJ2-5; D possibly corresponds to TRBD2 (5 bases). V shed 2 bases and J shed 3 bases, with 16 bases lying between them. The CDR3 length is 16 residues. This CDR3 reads CASSLSQEGYEETQYF. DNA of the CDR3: TGTGCCAGCAGTTTATCCCAAGAGGGATATGAAGAGACCCAGTACTTC.

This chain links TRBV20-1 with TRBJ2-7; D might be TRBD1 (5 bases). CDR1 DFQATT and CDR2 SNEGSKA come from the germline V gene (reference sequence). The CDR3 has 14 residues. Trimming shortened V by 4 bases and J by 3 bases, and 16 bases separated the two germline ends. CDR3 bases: TGCAGTGCTACCCCCCTTCGACAGTACTACGAGCAGTACTTC. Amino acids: CSATPLRQYYEQYF.

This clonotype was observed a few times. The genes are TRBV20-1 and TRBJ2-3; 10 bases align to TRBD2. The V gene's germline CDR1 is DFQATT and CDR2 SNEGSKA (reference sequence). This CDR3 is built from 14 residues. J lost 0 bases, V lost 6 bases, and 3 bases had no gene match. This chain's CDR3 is CSAPTSGSTDTQYF. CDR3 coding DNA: TGCAGTGCGCCGACTAGCGGGAGCACAGATACGCAGTATTTT.

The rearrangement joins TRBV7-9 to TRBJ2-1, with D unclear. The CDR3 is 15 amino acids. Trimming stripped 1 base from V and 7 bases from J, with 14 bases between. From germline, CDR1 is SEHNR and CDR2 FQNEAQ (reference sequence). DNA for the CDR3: TGTGCCAGCAGCTTAGGGGCCAGCCAAGAAAATGAGCAGTTCTTC. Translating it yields CASSLGASQENEQFF.

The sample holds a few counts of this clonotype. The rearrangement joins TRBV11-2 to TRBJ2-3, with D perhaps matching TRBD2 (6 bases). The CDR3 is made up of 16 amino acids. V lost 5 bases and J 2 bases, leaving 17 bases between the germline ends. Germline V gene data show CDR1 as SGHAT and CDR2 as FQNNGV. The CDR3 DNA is TGTGCCAGCAGCCCATATCTAACTAGCTACACAGATACGCAGTATTTT. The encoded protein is CASSPYLTSYTDTQYF.

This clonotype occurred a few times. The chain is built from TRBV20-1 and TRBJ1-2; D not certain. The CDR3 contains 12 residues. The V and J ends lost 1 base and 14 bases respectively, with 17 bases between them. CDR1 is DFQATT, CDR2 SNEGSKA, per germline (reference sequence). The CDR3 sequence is CSARAQALDETF. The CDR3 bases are TGCAGTGCTAGAGCCCAGGCTCTGGATGAGACCTTC.

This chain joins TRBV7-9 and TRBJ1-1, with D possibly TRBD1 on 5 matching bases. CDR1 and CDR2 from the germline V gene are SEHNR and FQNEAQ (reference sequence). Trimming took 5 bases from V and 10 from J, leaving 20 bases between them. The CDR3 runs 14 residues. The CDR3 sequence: CASSPNRDLKGAFF. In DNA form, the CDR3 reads TGTGCCAGCAGCCCCAACCGGGACCTAAAGGGAGCTTTCTTT.

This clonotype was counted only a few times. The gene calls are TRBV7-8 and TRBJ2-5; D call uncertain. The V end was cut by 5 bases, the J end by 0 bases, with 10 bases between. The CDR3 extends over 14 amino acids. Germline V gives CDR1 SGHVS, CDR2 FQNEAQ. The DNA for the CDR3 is TGTGCCAGCAGCAACAGACCCGACCAAGAGACCCAGTACTTC. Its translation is CASSNRPDQETQYF.

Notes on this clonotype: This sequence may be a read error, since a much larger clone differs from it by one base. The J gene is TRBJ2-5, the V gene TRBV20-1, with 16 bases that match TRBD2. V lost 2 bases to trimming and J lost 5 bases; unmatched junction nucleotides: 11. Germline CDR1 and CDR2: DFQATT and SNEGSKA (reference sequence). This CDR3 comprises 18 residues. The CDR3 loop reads CSARRRGTSGGGLETQYF. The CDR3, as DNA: TGCAGTGCTAGACGACGCGGGACTAGCGGGGGGGGCTTGGAGACCCAGTACTTC.

Written as DNA, the CDR3 is TGTGCCATTGGGACAGATCCTAACTATGGCTACACCTTC. Amino acids: CAIGTDPNYGYTF. This rearrangement joins TRBV2 to TRBJ1-2; 7 bases align to TRBD1. This CDR3 spans 13 amino acids. V lost 10 bases to trimming and J lost 0 bases; unmatched junction nucleotides: 5. Germline assignment: CDR1 SNHLY and CDR2 FYNNEI.

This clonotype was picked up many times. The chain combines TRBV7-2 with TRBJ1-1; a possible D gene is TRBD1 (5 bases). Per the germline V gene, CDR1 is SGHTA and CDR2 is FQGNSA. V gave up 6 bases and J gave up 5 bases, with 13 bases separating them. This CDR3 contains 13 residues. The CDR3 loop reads CASSSIRDTEAFF. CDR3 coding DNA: TGTGCCAGCAGTTCTATCAGGGATACTGAAGCTTTCTTT.

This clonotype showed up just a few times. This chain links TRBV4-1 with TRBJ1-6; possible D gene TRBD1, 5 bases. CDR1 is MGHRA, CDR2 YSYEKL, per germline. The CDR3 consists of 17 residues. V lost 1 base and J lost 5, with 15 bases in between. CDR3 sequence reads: CASSQGRGTVNNSPLHF. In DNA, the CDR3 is TGCGCCAGCAGCCAAGGCCGCGGGACGGTAAATAATTCACCCCTCCACTTT.

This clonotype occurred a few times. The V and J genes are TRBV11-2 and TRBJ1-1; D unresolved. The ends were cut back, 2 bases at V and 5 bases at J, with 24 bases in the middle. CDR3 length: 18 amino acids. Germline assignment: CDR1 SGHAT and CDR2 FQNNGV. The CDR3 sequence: CASSLLSLMWQSGTEAFF. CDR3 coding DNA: TGTGCCAGCAGCTTATTATCATTAATGTGGCAGTCGGGGACTGAAGCTTTCTTT.

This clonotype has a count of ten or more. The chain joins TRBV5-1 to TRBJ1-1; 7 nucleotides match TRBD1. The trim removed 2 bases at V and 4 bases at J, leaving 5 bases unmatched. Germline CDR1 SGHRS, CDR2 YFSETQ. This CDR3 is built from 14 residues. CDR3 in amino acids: CASSFRTGGTEAFF. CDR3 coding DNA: TGCGCCAGCAGCTTCAGGACAGGAGGCACTGAAGCTTTCTTT.

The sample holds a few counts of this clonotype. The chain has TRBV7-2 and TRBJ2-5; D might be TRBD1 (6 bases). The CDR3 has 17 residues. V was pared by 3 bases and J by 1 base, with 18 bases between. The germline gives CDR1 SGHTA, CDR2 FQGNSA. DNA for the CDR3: TGTGCCAGCAGCTTGTATACAGGGTCCCTCCTCCAAGAGACCCAGTACTTC. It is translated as CASSLYTGSLLQETQYF.

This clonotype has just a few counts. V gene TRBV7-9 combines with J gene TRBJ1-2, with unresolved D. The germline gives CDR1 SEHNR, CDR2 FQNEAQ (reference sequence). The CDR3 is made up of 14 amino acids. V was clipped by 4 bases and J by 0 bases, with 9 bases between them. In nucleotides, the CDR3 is TGTGCCAGCAGCTCCGAGAAGTCTAACTATGGCTACACCTTC. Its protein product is CASSSEKSNYGYTF. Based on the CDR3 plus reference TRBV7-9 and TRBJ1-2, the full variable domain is DTGVSQNPRHKITKRGQNVTFRCDPISEHNRLYWYRQTLGQGPEFLTYFQNEAQLEKSRLLSDRFSAERPKGSFSTLEIQRTEQGDSAMYLCASSSEKSNYGYTFGSGTRLTVV.

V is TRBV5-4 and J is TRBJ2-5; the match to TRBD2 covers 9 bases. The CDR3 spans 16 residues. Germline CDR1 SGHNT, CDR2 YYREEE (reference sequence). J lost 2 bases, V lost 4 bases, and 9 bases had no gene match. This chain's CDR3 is CASSQGGGGRQETQYF. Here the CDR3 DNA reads TGTGCCAGCAGCCAAGGCGGGGGGGGGCGGCAAGAGACCCAGTACTTC.

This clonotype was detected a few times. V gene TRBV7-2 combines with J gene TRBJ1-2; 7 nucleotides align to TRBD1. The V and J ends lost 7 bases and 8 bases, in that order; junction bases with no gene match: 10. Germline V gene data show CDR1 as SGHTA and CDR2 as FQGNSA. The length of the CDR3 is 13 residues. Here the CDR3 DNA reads TGTGCCAGCAACCTAAACAGGGGTCGGGGCTACACCTTC. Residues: CASNLNRGRGYTF. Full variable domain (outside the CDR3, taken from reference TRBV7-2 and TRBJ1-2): GAGVSQSPSNKVTEKGKDVELRCDPISGHTALYWYRQSLGQGLEFLIYFQGNSAPDKSGLPSDRFSAERTGGSVSTLTIQRTQQEDSAVYLCASNLNRGRGYTFGSGTRLTVV.

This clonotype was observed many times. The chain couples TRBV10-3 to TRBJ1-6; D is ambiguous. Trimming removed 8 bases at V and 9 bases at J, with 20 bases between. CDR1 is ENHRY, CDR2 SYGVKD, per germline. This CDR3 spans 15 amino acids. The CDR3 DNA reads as TGTGCCATCTCCAAGGGCCCGGCCATCGGTTCACCCCTCCACTTT. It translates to CAISKGPAIGSPLHF.

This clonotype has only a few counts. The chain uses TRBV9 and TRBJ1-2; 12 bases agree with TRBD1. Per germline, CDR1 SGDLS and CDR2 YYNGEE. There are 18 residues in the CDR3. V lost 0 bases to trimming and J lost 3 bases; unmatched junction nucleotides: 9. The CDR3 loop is CASSVVGQGARPYYGYTF. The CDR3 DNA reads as TGTGCCAGCAGCGTAGTGGGACAGGGGGCGCGGCCCTACTATGGCTACACCTTC.

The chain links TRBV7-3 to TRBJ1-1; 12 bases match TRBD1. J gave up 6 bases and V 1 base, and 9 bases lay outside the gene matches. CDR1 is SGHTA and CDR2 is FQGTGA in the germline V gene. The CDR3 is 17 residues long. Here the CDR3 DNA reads TGTGCCAGCAGCTTAAGGGGACAGGGGGCGCCCGGCCCTGAAGCTTTCTTT. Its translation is CASSLRGQGAPGPEAFF.

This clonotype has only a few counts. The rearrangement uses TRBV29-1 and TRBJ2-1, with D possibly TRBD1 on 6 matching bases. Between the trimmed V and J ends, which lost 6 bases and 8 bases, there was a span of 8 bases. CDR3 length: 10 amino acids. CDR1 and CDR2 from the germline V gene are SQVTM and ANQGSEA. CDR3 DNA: TGCAGCGTGGACAGCGATGAGCAGTTCTTC. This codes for CSVDSDEQFF.